This T cell receptor (beta chain) derives from a study of blood T cells in healthy people across ages. At the level of the study: Template switching recovered approximately one barcoded beta molecule for every two T cells.

Next came a second PCR, run for about 7 to 12 cycles, which used a sample-barcoded 5' primer along with a J-beta primer mix. TCRdb analysed the 5' RACE reads with MiXCR anew, one entry per CDR3 protein. The sample has approximately 2,000,000 distinct CDR3 sequences, 30% to 40% seen once. Germline-derived CDR1 and CDR2 are SGHVS and FQNEAQ. The V and J ends lost 4 bases and 2 bases, in that order; junction bases with no gene match: 3. CDR3 size: 16 residues. Findings of the study overall: Unknown CMV status may confound age-related changes in expanded clones.

This clonotype was observed a few times. Its antigen is not identified. The rearrangement links TRBV7-8 to TRBJ2-6, with 9 nucleotides matching TRBD1. The sample comprised blood. The origin of this receptor is a human donor in good health. This CDR3 reads CASSSWTGAGANVLTF. CDR3 coding DNA: TGTGCCAGCAGCTCTTGGACAGGGGCTGGGGCCAACGTCCTGACTTTC.